The T cell receptor beta chain described here comes from a study of identical twins. Study-level findings and limits: Insertions were fewer in abundant cord blood beta clonotypes, whereas memory repertoires showed none of this pattern.

V gave up 4 bases and J gave up 4 bases; unmatched junction bases: 4. This CDR3 comprises 15 residues. Per the germline V gene, CDR1 is SGHRS and CDR2 is YFSETQ. This clonotype came up many times. No antigen is known for it. TCRdb reanalysed the 5' RACE reads using MiXCR and keeps one entry per CDR3 protein. The repertoire includes roughly 200,000 distinct CDR3 sequences, 7.5% of them detected once, and 1.9% sits in the top ten. Separately, the same data were catalogued under a study of yellow fever vaccine responses in identical twins.

Sequencing was performed on memory (CD45RO+) T cells sorted from blood. The chain combines TRBV5-1 with TRBJ2-1; the match to TRBD2 covers 11 bases. The TCR originated in a woman aged 18 to 35 in good health. For the CDR3, the DNA is TGCGCCAGCAGCCTACTAGCGGGAGTGTACAATGAGCAGTTCTTC. Encoded protein: CASSLLAGVYNEQFF.